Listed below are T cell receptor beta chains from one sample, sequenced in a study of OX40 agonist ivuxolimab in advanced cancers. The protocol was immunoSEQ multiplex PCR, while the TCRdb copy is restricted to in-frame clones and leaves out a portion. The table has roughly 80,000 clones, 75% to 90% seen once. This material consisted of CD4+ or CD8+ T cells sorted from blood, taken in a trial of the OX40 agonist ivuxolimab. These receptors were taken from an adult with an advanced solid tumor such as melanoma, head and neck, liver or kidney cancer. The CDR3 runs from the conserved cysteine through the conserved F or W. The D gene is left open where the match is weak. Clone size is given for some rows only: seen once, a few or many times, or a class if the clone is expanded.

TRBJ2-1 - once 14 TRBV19 CASSSGGGPNEQFF TGTGCCAGTAGTTCCGGAGGTGGGCCAAATGAGCAGTTCTTC
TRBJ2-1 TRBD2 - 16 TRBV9 CASSAFSGAEYNEQFF TGTGCCAGCAGCGCATTTAGCGGGGCCGAGTACAATGAGCAGTTCTTC
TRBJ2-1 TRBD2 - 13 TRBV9 CASGYLADNEQFF TGTGCCAGCGGGTACCTAGCGGACAATGAGCAGTTCTTC
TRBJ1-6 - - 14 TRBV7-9 CASSLGGNNSPLHF TGTGCCAGCAGCTTAGGAGGGAATAATTCACCCCTCCACTTT
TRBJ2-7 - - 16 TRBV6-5 CASSYSAPQGSYEQYF TGTGCCAGCAGTTACTCGGCCCCACAGGGTTCCTACGAGCAGTACTTC
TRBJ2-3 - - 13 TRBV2 CASSVEGTDTQYF TGTGCCAGCAGTGTGGAGGGCACAGATACGCAGTATTTT
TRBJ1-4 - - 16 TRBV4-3 CASSASSPLTNEKLFF TGCGCCAGCAGCGCAAGTTCCCCGTTAACTAATGAAAAACTGTTTTTT
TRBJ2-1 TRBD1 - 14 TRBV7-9 CASSWDRVRNEQFF TGTGCCAGCAGCTGGGACAGGGTTAGGAATGAGCAGTTCTTC
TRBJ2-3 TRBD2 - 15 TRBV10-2 CASGLTSEGTDTQYF TGCGCCAGCGGGTTGACTAGCGAGGGCACAGATACGCAGTATTTT
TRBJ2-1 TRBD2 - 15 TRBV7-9 CASSLRASGGNEQFF TGTGCCAGCAGCTTAAGAGCTAGCGGGGGCAATGAGCAGTTCTTC